The following is a T cell receptor (beta chain) sequence with its context. Germline CDR1 reads MNHNS; CDR2 reads SASEGT. This CDR3 spans 15 amino acids. Deletions cut 6 bases from V and 0 bases from J, with 9 bases between. This record comes from a study of T cell repertoires in cytomegalovirus infection. For the study at large: The public TCR beta signatures pointed to both CMV infection and matching HLA type.

MiXCR, run by TCRdb on the reads, gives a single entry per CDR3 protein. The sample consists of some 600,000 distinct CDR3 sequences, 20% to 25% of them appearing once. Sequenced sample: CD8+ T cells from PBMCs. The chain uses TRBV6-1 and TRBJ2-6, with D perhaps TRBD2 (5 bases). This TCR derives from a human donor in good health (CMV status not recorded). Some clones in this sample may be carry-over from other donors' samples. This CDR3 reads CASSNGLSGANVLTF. As DNA, the CDR3 is TGTGCCAGCAGCAACGGACTCTCTGGGGCCAACGTCCTGACTTTC.